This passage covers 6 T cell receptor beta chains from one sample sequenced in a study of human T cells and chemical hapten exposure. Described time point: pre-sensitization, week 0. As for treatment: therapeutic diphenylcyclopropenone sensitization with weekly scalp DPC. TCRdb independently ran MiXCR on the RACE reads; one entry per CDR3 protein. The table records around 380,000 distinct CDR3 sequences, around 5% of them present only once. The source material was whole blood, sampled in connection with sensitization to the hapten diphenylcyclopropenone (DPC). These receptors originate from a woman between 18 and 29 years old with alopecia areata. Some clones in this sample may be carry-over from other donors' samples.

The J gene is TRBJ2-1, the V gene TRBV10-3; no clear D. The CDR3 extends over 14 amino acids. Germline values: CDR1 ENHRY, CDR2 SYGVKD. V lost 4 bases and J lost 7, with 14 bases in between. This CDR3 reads CAISVAFLENEQFF. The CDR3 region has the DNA TGTGCCATCAGTGTCGCATTTCTCGAGAATGAGCAGTTCTTC.

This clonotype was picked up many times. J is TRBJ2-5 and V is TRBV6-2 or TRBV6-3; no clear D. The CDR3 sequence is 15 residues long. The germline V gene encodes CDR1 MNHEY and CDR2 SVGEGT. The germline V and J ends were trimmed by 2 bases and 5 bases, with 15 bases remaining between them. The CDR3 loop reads CASSYAANDQETQYF. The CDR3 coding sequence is TGTGCCAGCAGTTACGCGGCGAACGATCAGGAGACCCAGTACTTC.

This CDR3 is CASSWGQGLDTQYF. CDR3 nucleotide sequence: TGTGCCAGCAGCTGGGGACAGGGATTAGATACGCAGTATTTT. V gene TRBV7-9 combines with J gene TRBJ2-3; 9 bases align to TRBD1. V lost 4 bases to trimming and J lost 5 bases; unmatched junction nucleotides: 4. Germline CDR1 is SEHNR and CDR2 is FQNEAQ (reference sequence). The CDR3 is made up of 14 amino acids.

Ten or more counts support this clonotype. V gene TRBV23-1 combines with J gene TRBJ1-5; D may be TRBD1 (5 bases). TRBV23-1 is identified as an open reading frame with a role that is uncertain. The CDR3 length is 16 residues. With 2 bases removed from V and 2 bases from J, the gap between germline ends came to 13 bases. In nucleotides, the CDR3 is TGCGCCAGCAGTCAAATCAGGGATAGGGGCAATCAGCCCCAGCATTTT. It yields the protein CASSQIRDRGNQPQHF.

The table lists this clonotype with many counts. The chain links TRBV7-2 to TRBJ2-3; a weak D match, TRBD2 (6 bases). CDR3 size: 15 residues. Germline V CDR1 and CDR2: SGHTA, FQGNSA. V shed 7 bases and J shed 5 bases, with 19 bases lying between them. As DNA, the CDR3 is TGTGCCAGCACGGCCCGGACGCGGGGAAGAGATACGCAGTATTTT. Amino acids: CASTARTRGRDTQYF.

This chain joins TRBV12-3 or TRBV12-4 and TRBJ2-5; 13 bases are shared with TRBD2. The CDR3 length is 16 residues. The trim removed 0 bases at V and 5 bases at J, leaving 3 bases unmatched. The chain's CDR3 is CASSLAGTSGVETQYF. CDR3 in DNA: TGTGCCAGCAGTTTAGCGGGGACTAGCGGGGTGGAGACCCAGTACTTC.